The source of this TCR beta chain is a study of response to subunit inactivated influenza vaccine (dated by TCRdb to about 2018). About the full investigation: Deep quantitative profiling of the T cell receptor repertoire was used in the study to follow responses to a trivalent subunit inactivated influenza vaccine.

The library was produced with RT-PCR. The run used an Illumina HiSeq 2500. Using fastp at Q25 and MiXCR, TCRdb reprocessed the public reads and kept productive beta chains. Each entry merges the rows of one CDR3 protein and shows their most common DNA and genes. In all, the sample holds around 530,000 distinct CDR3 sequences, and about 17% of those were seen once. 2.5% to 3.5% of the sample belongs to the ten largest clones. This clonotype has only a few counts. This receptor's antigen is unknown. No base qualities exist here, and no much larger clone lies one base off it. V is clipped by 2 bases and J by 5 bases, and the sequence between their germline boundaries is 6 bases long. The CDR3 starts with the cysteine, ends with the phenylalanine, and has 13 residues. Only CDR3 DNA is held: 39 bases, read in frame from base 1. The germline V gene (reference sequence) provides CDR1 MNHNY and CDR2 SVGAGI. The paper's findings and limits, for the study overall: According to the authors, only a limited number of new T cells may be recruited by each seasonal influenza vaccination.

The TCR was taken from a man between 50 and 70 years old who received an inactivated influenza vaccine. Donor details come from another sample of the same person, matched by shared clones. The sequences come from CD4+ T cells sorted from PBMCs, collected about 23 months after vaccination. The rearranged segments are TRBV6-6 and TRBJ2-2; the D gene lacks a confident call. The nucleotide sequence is TGTGCCAGCAGTTACCAGGCAACCGGGGAGCTGTTTTTT. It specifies CASSYQATGELFF.